One and the same sample provided the 31 T cell receptor beta chains below, sequenced in a study of T-cell reconstitution after alpha-beta-depleted transplantation in children. Unique molecular identifiers were built into the TCRbeta library. TCRdb re-analysed the PCR reads in MiXCR, keeping a single row per CDR3 protein. The sample comprises 670,000 or so distinct CDR3 sequences, about 12% of which are singletons, and approximately 0.8% rests with the top ten. Material: PBMCs, obtained before TCRalphabeta/CD19-depleted stem cell transplant. The receptors were gathered from a girl aged 2 to 9 with congenital amegakaryocytic thrombocytopenia, due to receive a stem cell transplant.

This clonotype was seen ten or more times. The chain carries TRBV7-6 and TRBJ2-7; 8 bases match TRBD1. V was pared by 3 bases and J by 0 bases, with 4 bases of the junction left unmatched. The CDR3 has 15 amino acids. CDR1 is SGHVS and CDR2 is FNYEAQ in the germline V gene. The CDR3 DNA sequence: TGTGCCAGCAGCTTCCGGACAGGGAGCTCCTACGAGCAGTACTTC. Its protein product is CASSFRTGSSYEQYF.

This clonotype was observed at least ten times. This sequence joins TRBV12-3 or TRBV12-4 and TRBJ2-1; 9 bases agree with TRBD2. CDR3 length: 15 residues. V shed 7 bases, J shed 0 bases, and the junction held 4 bases outside the gene matches. The DNA of the CDR3 is TGTGCCAGCAATCTAGCGGGAAGCTCCTACAATGAGCAGTTCTTC. Residues: CASNLAGSSYNEQFF.

This clonotype was found many times. The chain employs TRBV29-1 and TRBJ2-1, with D uncertain. Germline CDR1 and CDR2: SQVTM and ANQGSEA. Trimming took 2 bases from V and 8 from J, leaving 10 bases between them. The length of the CDR3 is 12 residues. The CDR3 coding sequence is TGCAGCGTTGAAAGGGCCATCCATGAGCAGTTCTTC. Protein: CSVERAIHEQFF.

In the case of this clonotype: Just one base apart from a much larger clone, this may be a read error. The chain is built from TRBV20-1 and TRBJ2-3, with 12 bases that match TRBD2. The CDR3 runs 16 residues. Germline CDR1 is DFQATT and CDR2 is SNEGSKA (reference sequence). The CDR3 region has the DNA TGCTGTGCTAGAGATCGACTAGCGGGAGTCACAGATACGCAGTATTTT. Protein product: CCARDRLAGVTDTQYF.

This clonotype was seen ten or more times. The gene calls are TRBV7-9 and TRBJ2-7; TRBD2 agrees at 9 bases. Germline assignment: CDR1 SEHNR and CDR2 FQNEAQ (reference sequence). V gave up 6 bases and J gave up 1 base; unmatched junction bases: 7. CDR3 size: 15 residues. The CDR3 nucleotides read TGTGCCAGCAGTCCACTAGCGGGCGAGTCCTACGAGCAGTACTTC. Amino acids: CASSPLAGESYEQYF.

Many counts were recorded for this clonotype. V is TRBV12-3 or TRBV12-4 and J is TRBJ2-5; 10 bases fit TRBD2. The CDR3 length is 15 residues. J was trimmed by 5 bases and V by 6 bases; bases with no gene match: 9. The CDR3 DNA sequence: TGTGCCAGCAGACGTAGCGGGAGGAGTGATGAGACCCAGTACTTC. Protein sequence: CASRRSGRSDETQYF.

This clonotype was observed many times. The rearrangement links TRBV12-3 or TRBV12-4 to TRBJ1-6, with a weak D call TRBD1 (5 bases). The CDR3 is 14 residues long. The V gene lost 1 base and the J gene lost 9 bases, with 10 bases spanning the gap. The CDR3 protein is CASSLGGDSSPLHF. The CDR3 DNA reads TGTGCCAGCAGTTTAGGGGGGGATTCTTCACCCCTCCACTTT.

Many counts were recorded for this clonotype. The rearrangement joins TRBV7-6 to TRBJ2-7; 9 bases are a match to TRBD1. CDR1 is SGHVS, CDR2 FNYEAQ, per germline. CDR3 size: 19 residues. V lost 4 bases and J lost 1; bases outside the gene matches: 17. The CDR3 region has the DNA TGTGCCAGCAGCTCCAATAGGACAGGGGCGCTACATATTTCCTACGAGCAGTACTTC. It specifies CASSSNRTGALHISYEQYF.

This clonotype was picked up many times. V is TRBV11-3 and J is TRBJ2-1, with D hard to call. Germline assignment: CDR1 SGHNT and CDR2 YENEEA. This CDR3 spans 15 amino acids. Between the trimmed V and J ends, which lost 1 base and 0 bases, there was a span of 7 bases. CDR3 DNA: TGTGCCAGCAGCTTAGCGGAGAGCTCCTACAATGAGCAGTTCTTC. This codes for CASSLAESSYNEQFF.

This clonotype has ten or more counts. The chain employs TRBV20-1 and TRBJ1-5, with D unresolved. Germline V gives CDR1 DFQATT, CDR2 SNEGSKA (reference sequence). The germline V and J ends were trimmed by 3 bases and 5 bases, with 8 bases remaining between them. This CDR3 contains 12 residues. The CDR3 is CSARHADQPQHF. The CDR3 coding sequence is TGCAGTGCTAGGCACGCCGATCAGCCCCAGCATTTT.

This rearrangement joins TRBV6-5 to TRBJ2-2; D might be TRBD2 (6 bases). Between the trimmed V and J ends, which lost 3 bases and 1 base, there was a span of 12 bases. CDR3 size: 16 residues. CDR1 is MNHEY, CDR2 SVGAGI, per germline. Here the CDR3 DNA reads TGTGCCAGCAGTTATAAAATCGGGGGGAACACCGGGGAGCTGTTTTTT. It codes for CASSYKIGGNTGELFF.

This clonotype has a count of ten or more. The CDR3 loop reads CASSSGQGEGYTF. The CDR3 nucleotides read TGCGCCAGCAGCTCCGGACAGGGAGAGGGCTACACCTTC. V is TRBV5-1 and J is TRBJ1-2, with TRBD1 identical over 8 bases. Germline values: CDR1 SGHRS, CDR2 YFSETQ. The trim removed 3 bases at V and 8 bases at J, leaving 6 bases unmatched. The CDR3 contains 13 residues.

This clonotype was observed at least ten times. The genes are TRBV15 and TRBJ1-5, with D unclear. V dropped 0 bases and J dropped 6 bases, with 15 bases sitting between them. Germline-derived CDR1 and CDR2 are LNHNV and YYDKDF (reference sequence). CDR3 size: 16 residues. In DNA, the CDR3 is TGTGCCACCAGCAGAGATCTAAGGGAAGTTTTTCAGCCCCAGCATTTT. It is translated as CATSRDLREVFQPQHF.

The genes are TRBV4-1 and TRBJ2-7; TRBD2 matches 8 bases. With V trimmed by 1 base and J by 4 bases, 9 bases remained unmatched. Germline CDR1 is MGHRA and CDR2 is YSYEKL. This CDR3 has 16 residues. CDR3 sequence reads: CASSQVWSGSEYEQYF. The CDR3 nucleotides read TGCGCCAGCAGCCAAGTCTGGAGCGGGAGTGAGTACGAGCAGTACTTC.

This clonotype has ten or more counts. The V and J genes are TRBV20-1 and TRBJ2-1; possible D gene TRBD2, 5 bases. The CDR3 totals 13 residues. V lost 0 bases and J lost 3, with 6 bases in between. Germline CDR1 DFQATT, CDR2 SNEGSKA (reference sequence). The CDR3 DNA follows: TGCAGTGCTAGAGACGGGGTCTACAATGAGCAGTTCTTC. Amino acids: CSARDGVYNEQFF.

The chain recombines TRBV12-3 or TRBV12-4 with TRBJ2-2; the D gene is possibly TRBD2 (6 bases). The CDR3 runs 13 residues. The V gene lost 6 bases and the J gene lost 9 bases, with 14 bases spanning the gap. CDR3 sequence: CASSRVGGRELFF. CDR3 in DNA: TGTGCCAGCAGCCGGGTCGGAGGGAGGGAGCTGTTTTTT.

This clonotype was found many times. This chain connects TRBV28 to TRBJ2-5; 8 nucleotides line up with TRBD1. CDR1 MDHEN and CDR2 SYDVKM come from the germline V gene. V lost 4 bases, J lost 3 bases, and 4 bases stayed unmatched. The CDR3 is 14 residues long. DNA for the CDR3: TGTGCCAGCAGTTATGACAGGGGTGAAGAGACCCAGTACTTC. This translates into CASSYDRGEETQYF.

This clonotype was detected many times. One end of the junction does not line up with germline, which may come from a read error. The rearrangement joins TRBV5-1 to TRBJ2-7; the D gene could be TRBD1 or TRBD2 (5 bases each). Germline V gene data show CDR1 as SGHRS and CDR2 as YFSETQ. This CDR3 has 13 residues. This CDR3 reads CASSLGVGYEQYF. The CDR3 bases are TGTGCCAGCAGCTTGGGGGTTGGATACGAGCAGTACTTC. The full variable domain, rest sourced from reference TRBV5-1 and TRBJ2-7, is KAGVTQTPRYLIKTRGQQVTLSCSPISGHRSVSWYQQTPGQGLQFLFEYFSETQRNKGNFPGRFSGRQFSNSRSEMNVSTLELGDSALYLCASSLGVGYEQYFGPGTRLTVT.

The chain recombines TRBV7-9 with TRBJ2-3, with TRBD2 identical over 8 bases. This CDR3 has 16 amino acids. V shed 4 bases, J shed 1 base, and the junction held 7 bases outside the gene matches. Germline CDR1 and CDR2: SEHNR and FQNEAQ (reference sequence). CDR3 region: CASSYQLAEGTDTQYF. The CDR3 DNA reads TGTGCCAGCAGCTACCAACTAGCGGAGGGCACAGATACGCAGTATTTT.

Details on this clonotype: This could be a read error, since a much larger clone is one nucleotide away. The chain couples TRBV5-1 to TRBJ2-1, with D possibly matching TRBD2 (6 bases). V was trimmed by 0 bases and J by 5 bases, leaving 18 bases between them. This CDR3 spans 17 amino acids. Germline-derived CDR1 and CDR2 are SGHRS and YFSETQ. For the CDR3, the DNA is TGCGCCAGCAGCTTGGCCGGTGGAGGGTACACCCACAATGAGCAGTTCTTC. Protein product: CASSLAGGGYTHNEQFF. The variable domain in full, with the rest retrieved from reference TRBV5-1 and TRBJ2-1, is KAGVTQTPRYLIKTRGQQVTLSCSPISGHRSVSWYQQTPGQGLQFLFEYFSETQRNKGNFPGRFSGRQFSNSRSEMNVSTLELGDSALYLCASSLAGGGYTHNEQFFGPGTRLTVL.

J is TRBJ2-7 and V is TRBV5-1, with 7 bases aligning to TRBD2. Germline CDR1 reads SGHRS; CDR2 reads YFSETQ. This CDR3 comprises 15 residues. V trimming: 0 bases; J trimming: 1 base; junction bases outside the gene matches: 4. CDR3 sequence: CASSLAAGISYEQYF. In DNA, the CDR3 is TGCGCCAGCAGCTTGGCAGCGGGAATATCCTACGAGCAGTACTTC.

This rearrangement joins TRBV15 to TRBJ2-3; D might be TRBD1 (5 bases). Between the trimmed V and J ends, which lost 1 base and 3 bases, there was a span of 11 bases. The germline gives CDR1 LNHNV, CDR2 YYDKDF (reference sequence). The CDR3 consists of 15 residues. The CDR3 region is CATSRGRGETDTQYF. CDR3 bases: TGTGCCACCAGCAGAGGAAGGGGCGAGACAGATACGCAGTATTTT.

The chain joins TRBV24-1 to TRBJ2-5; D is perhaps TRBD2 (6 bases). The germline gives CDR1 KGHDR, CDR2 SFDVKD. This CDR3 has 15 residues. Trimming took 9 bases from V and 0 from J, leaving 16 bases between them. The CDR3 loop reads CATRRLEGYQETQYF. The CDR3 DNA reads as TGTGCCACCCGTCGACTAGAAGGATACCAAGAGACCCAGTACTTC.

This clonotype was observed a few times. The chain joins TRBV4-1 to TRBJ2-7; 7 positions match TRBD1. The trim removed 5 bases at V and 1 base at J, leaving 14 bases unmatched. This CDR3 contains 17 residues. Germline V gene data show CDR1 as MGHRA and CDR2 as YSYEKL. The CDR3 bases are TGCGCCAGCAGCTTAACGTCCGGGGCAGGGGGATCCTACGAGCAGTACTTC. Translated: CASSLTSGAGGSYEQYF.

This clonotype occurred many times. The gene calls are TRBV29-1 and TRBJ1-5, with D possibly matching TRBD1 (5 bases). Germline lookup yields CDR1 SQVTM and CDR2 ANQGSEA. V lost 5 bases and J 2 bases, leaving 13 bases between the germline ends. CDR3 length: 14 residues. The CDR3 DNA sequence: TGCAGCGTTCCCTCGGGGGAGGGCAATCAGCCCCAGCATTTT. Protein: CSVPSGEGNQPQHF.

This clonotype appeared many times. The chain couples TRBV12-3 or TRBV12-4 to TRBJ1-1, with unresolved D. V shed 3 bases and J shed 0 bases, with 8 bases lying between them. The CDR3 is 14 residues long. The CDR3 loop is CASSFEGMNTEAFF. DNA for the CDR3: TGTGCCAGCAGTTTTGAGGGTATGAACACTGAAGCTTTCTTT.

This clonotype appeared many times. This chain connects TRBV20-1 to TRBJ2-7; 8 bases are a match to TRBD1. Germline V gene data show CDR1 as DFQATT and CDR2 as SNEGSKA (reference sequence). J gave up 0 bases and V 1 base, and 5 bases lay outside the gene matches. CDR3 length equals 15 residues. CDR3 region: CSARVGQESSYEQYF. CDR3 bases: TGCAGTGCTAGAGTGGGACAGGAGAGCTCCTACGAGCAGTACTTC.

The table lists this clonotype with a few counts. J is TRBJ2-5 and V is TRBV24-1; possible D gene TRBD1, 6 bases. Germline CDR1 and CDR2: KGHDR and SFDVKD. This CDR3 is 15 amino acids long. V was pared by 4 bases and J by 0 bases, with 11 bases between. Written as DNA, the CDR3 is TGTGCCACCAGTGACCCTCGGACAGACCAAGAGACCCAGTACTTC. It translates to CATSDPRTDQETQYF.

This clonotype was observed many times. The chain links TRBV20-1 to TRBJ2-7; 8 nucleotides align to TRBD2. There are 12 residues in the CDR3. V was pared by 6 bases and J by 5 bases, with 6 bases of the junction left unmatched. CDR1 is DFQATT and CDR2 is SNEGSKA in the germline V gene (reference sequence). The CDR3: CSAAGGVHEQYF. The CDR3 DNA sequence: TGCAGTGCGGCGGGGGGCGTCCACGAGCAGTACTTC.

At least ten counts were recorded for this clonotype. Germline and junction disagree at one end, which may indicate a read error. The rearrangement joins TRBV20-1 to TRBJ2-3, with 10 bases fitting TRBD2. Germline V CDR1 and CDR2: DFQATT, SNEGSKA (reference sequence). The CDR3 is made up of 14 amino acids. The CDR3 DNA sequence: TGCAGTGCTTCTAGCGGGAGTAGCAGAGATACGCAGTATTTT. Translation gives CSASSGSSRDTQYF.

This clonotype has a count of ten or more. This rearrangement joins TRBV9 to TRBJ2-5, with TRBD2 matching over 8 bases. Germline V lookup: CDR1 SGDLS, CDR2 YYNGEE. The J segment lost 4 bases and the V segment lost 3 bases, leaving 11 bases of the junction unmatched. The CDR3 consists of 16 residues. The DNA of the CDR3 is TGTGCCAGCAGCGATGGACTAGCCTTAGGGGGAGAGACCCAGTACTTC. Protein sequence: CASSDGLALGGETQYF.